Listed below are T cell receptor beta chains from one sample, sequenced in a study of OX40 agonist ivuxolimab in advanced cancers. Produced via immunoSEQ multiplex PCR; TCRdb's table is partial and in-frame only. The data contain under 45,000 clones, over 60% of them singletons. Specimen: CD4+ or CD8+ T cells sorted from blood, collected in a trial of the OX40 agonist ivuxolimab. The receptor source for this set is an adult with an advanced solid tumor such as melanoma, head and neck, liver or kidney cancer. Each CDR3 is given with its conserved first and last residue. The order of the fields is J gene, clone size, D gene, V gene, CDR3 DNA, CDR3 protein. The D gene is left open where the match is weak. Rows give clone size only sometimes, using once, few, many, or a class for an expanded clone.

j_gene: TRBJ1-2; abundance: NA; d_gene: NA; v_gene: TRBV5-4; CDR3nt: TGTGCCAGCAGCTTTTTAGAACCAGGGGACTATGGCTACACCTTC; CDR3aa: CASSFLEPGDYGYTF
j_gene: TRBJ2-5; abundance: few; d_gene: TRBD2; v_gene: TRBV18; CDR3nt: TGTGCCAGCTCACCAACTAGCGGGGGACAAGAGACCCAGTACTTC; CDR3aa: CASSPTSGGQETQYF
j_gene: TRBJ2-2; abundance: NA; d_gene: NA; v_gene: TRBV6-5; CDR3nt: TGTGCCAGCAGTTACTATCCCCCCCGGGAGCTGTTTTTT; CDR3aa: CASSYYPPRELFF
j_gene: TRBJ1-1; abundance: NA; d_gene: NA; v_gene: TRBV7-3; CDR3nt: TGTGCCAGCAGCTTAACTGGCAGGGCGGGTGAAGCTTTCTTT; CDR3aa: CASSLTGRAGEAFF
j_gene: TRBJ2-3; abundance: NA; d_gene: NA; v_gene: TRBV7-3; CDR3nt: TGTGCCAGCAGCTTAATGGGCGGATACACAGATACGCAGTATTTT; CDR3aa: CASSLMGGYTDTQYF
j_gene: TRBJ1-1; abundance: NA; d_gene: NA; v_gene: TRBV6-1; CDR3nt: TGTGCCAGCGCGCCCGGGGGAGGGGGGAACACTGAAGCTTTCTTT; CDR3aa: CASAPGGGGNTEAFF
j_gene: TRBJ2-1; abundance: NA; d_gene: TRBD2; v_gene: TRBV11-2; CDR3nt: TGTGCCAGCAGCTTAAACGGACTAGCGGGGGGCCCCAGGGACAATGAGCAGTTCTTC; CDR3aa: CASSLNGLAGGPRDNEQFF
j_gene: TRBJ1-6; abundance: few; d_gene: NA; v_gene: TRBV5-4; CDR3nt: TGTGCCAGCAGCTTGGCTTCGAGGGGTGTGCGGAATTCACCCCTCCACTTT; CDR3aa: CASSLASRGVRNSPLHF
j_gene: TRBJ1-1; abundance: NA; d_gene: NA; v_gene: TRBV29-1; CDR3nt: TGCAGCGTTGTCCCGCAGGGGTACGACACTGAAGCTTTCTTT; CDR3aa: CSVVPQGYDTEAFF
j_gene: TRBJ1-3; abundance: NA; d_gene: TRBD1; v_gene: TRBV5-1; CDR3nt: TGCGCCAGCAGCTTTGGGGACAGCTCTGGAAACACCATATATTTT; CDR3aa: CASSFGDSSGNTIYF
j_gene: TRBJ1-2; abundance: NA; d_gene: TRBD1; v_gene: TRBV10-3; CDR3nt: TGTGCCATCAGTCCGGACAGGGCGGGGGGCTACACCTTC; CDR3aa: CAISPDRAGGYTF
j_gene: TRBJ2-5; abundance: NA; d_gene: TRBD1; v_gene: TRBV13; CDR3nt: TGTGCCAGCAGCTCTCGACAGGGCACAATACAAGAGACCCAGTACTTC; CDR3aa: CASSSRQGTIQETQYF
j_gene: TRBJ2-3; abundance: NA; d_gene: NA; v_gene: TRBV10-1; CDR3nt: TGCGCCAGCAGTGGTTGGACAACAGATACGCAGTATTTT; CDR3aa: CASSGWTTDTQYF
j_gene: TRBJ2-1; abundance: NA; d_gene: TRBD2; v_gene: TRBV19; CDR3nt: TGTGCCAGTAGTACCCTTAGCGGGGGCAATGAGCAGTTCTTC; CDR3aa: CASSTLSGGNEQFF
j_gene: TRBJ1-4; abundance: NA; d_gene: NA; v_gene: TRBV11-2; CDR3nt: TGTGCCAGCAGCTTAAGTTACCCAACTAATGAAAAACTGTTTTTT; CDR3aa: CASSLSYPTNEKLFF
j_gene: TRBJ1-5; abundance: NA; d_gene: NA; v_gene: TRBV5-6; CDR3nt: TGTGCCAGCAGCTTTACAGGAGATAATCAGCCCCAGCATTTT; CDR3aa: CASSFTGDNQPQHF
j_gene: TRBJ2-7; abundance: once; d_gene: NA; v_gene: TRBV5-1; CDR3nt: TGCGCCAGCAAAGGTGGTCGCGAGCAGTACTTC; CDR3aa: CASKGGREQYF
j_gene: TRBJ1-1; abundance: NA; d_gene: NA; v_gene: TRBV6-1; CDR3nt: TGTGCCAGCAGGATGCAGGCCGTGAACACTGAAGCTTTCTTT; CDR3aa: CASRMQAVNTEAFF
j_gene: TRBJ2-5; abundance: NA; d_gene: TRBD2; v_gene: TRBV9; CDR3nt: TGTGCCAGCAGCGTAGCTACGGCGGGGGGGCAGGAGACCCAGTACTTC; CDR3aa: CASSVATAGGQETQYF
j_gene: TRBJ1-6; abundance: few; d_gene: TRBD1; v_gene: TRBV2; CDR3nt: TGTGCCAGCAAAGTCTGGGGACAGGGCCCTAGTACCCTCCACTTT; CDR3aa: CASKVWGQGPSTLHF
j_gene: TRBJ2-2; abundance: NA; d_gene: TRBD2; v_gene: TRBV27; CDR3nt: TGTGCCAGCAGTTTGGTGGGCGGGGGGGCGAACACCGGGGAGCTGTTTTTT; CDR3aa: CASSLVGGGANTGELFF
j_gene: TRBJ2-1; abundance: once; d_gene: NA; v_gene: TRBV5-1; CDR3nt: TGCGCCAGCAGCTTGGTCGGCGCATCGGGCAATGAGCAGTTCTTC; CDR3aa: CASSLVGASGNEQFF
j_gene: TRBJ2-7; abundance: NA; d_gene: NA; v_gene: TRBV7-6; CDR3nt: TGTGCCAGCAGCGTAGACTCGGGGGAGCAGTACTTC; CDR3aa: CASSVDSGEQYF
j_gene: TRBJ2-2; abundance: NA; d_gene: NA; v_gene: TRBV2; CDR3nt: TGTGCCAGCATCACTGGGGGAAGGACCGGGGAGCTGTTTTTT; CDR3aa: CASITGGRTGELFF
j_gene: TRBJ1-1; abundance: NA; d_gene: TRBD1; v_gene: TRBV5-6; CDR3nt: TGTGCCAGCACCTGGGGAGGGGGCCTCACTGAAGCTTTCTTT; CDR3aa: CASTWGGGLTEAFF